The entry below describes one T cell receptor (beta chain). The antigen remains undetermined. This CDR3 is built from 12 residues. In germline, CDR1 is ENHRY, CDR2 SYGVKD. Trimming shortened V by 2 bases and J by 6 bases, and 7 bases separated the two germline ends. This sample is drawn from a study of cytomegalovirus exposure and HLA in healthy donors. Study results and limitations: Cytomegalovirus-associated status was assigned to some 160 TCR beta chains. TCR beta V- and J-gene trimming, according to a later analysis, was linked to a missense DCLRE1C variant.

The PCR was carried out with 60 Vbeta primers and 13 Jbeta primers. Per the original methods: As a later analysis found, there were approximately 80 million unique TCR beta chains, of which around 9.9 million were shared. Measured with immunoSEQ multiplex PCR; TCRdb has only the in-frame clones, and not every one. V and J calls and clone size are given by that table; D and trimming were obtained from the DNA. The sample includes under 200,000 clones, 84% seen only once; the top ten take 0.25% to 0.3%. The source material was PBMCs. The V and J genes are TRBV10-3 and TRBJ1-1, with unresolved D. This TCR was recovered from a boy aged 5 to 17 in good health and CMV-seronegative. The CDR3 protein is CAISELNSEAFF. CDR3 nucleotide sequence: TGTGCCATCAGTGAGCTAAACTCTGAAGCTTTCTTT.